This entry lists 20 T cell receptor beta chains sequenced from one sample in a study of shared clonotypes between healthy human individuals. The method was immunoSEQ multiplex PCR; TCRdb's version includes in-frame clones alone and lacks a portion of them. Of around 990,000 clones listed, approximately 80% are singletons. The sequenced sample consisted of memory CD4+ T cells from PBMCs. The sample's subset: CD45RA-negative fraction. Source of these receptors: a man aged 18 to 35 in good health. Some clones in this sample may be carry-over from other donors' samples.

V and J are TRBV5-4 and TRBJ2-7; 9 nucleotides agree with TRBD2. The germline gives CDR1 SGHNT, CDR2 YYREEE (reference sequence). J gave up 7 bases and V 0 bases, and 8 bases lay outside the gene matches. This CDR3 spans 15 amino acids. In DNA form, the CDR3 reads TGTGCCAGCAGCTTGGCGGTTAGCGGGAGTGGAGAGCAGTACTTC. Amino acid sequence: CASSLAVSGSGEQYF. The whole variable domain, filled in from reference TRBV5-4 and TRBJ2-7, reads ETGVTQSPTHLIKTRGQQVTLRCSSQSGHNTVSWYQQALGQGPQFIFQYYREEENGRGNFPPRFSGLQFPNYSSELNVNALELDDSALYLCASSLAVSGSGEQYFGPGTRLTVT.

A few counts support this clone. The V call is TRBV7-2, the J call TRBJ2-7, with TRBD1 as a possible D gene (6 bases). The CDR3 has 14 amino acids. Germline V gene sequence: CDR1 SGHTA, CDR2 FQGNSA. Trimming left V 2 bases short and J 7 bases short, with 15 bases between. Here the CDR3 DNA reads TGTGCCAGCAGCTTAACCGCAGGGGAAGGTGAGCAGTACTTC. Translating gives CASSLTAGEGEQYF.

This clone was detected a few times. This chain uses TRBV30 with TRBJ1-1; D perhaps matches TRBD1 (5 bases). The CDR3 runs to 13 residues. V was pared by 3 bases and J by 1 base, with 9 bases between. Germline CDR1 GTSNPN, CDR2 SVGIG (reference sequence). This CDR3 reads CAWRHGGNTEAFF. CDR3 bases: TGTGCCTGGAGACACGGGGGGAACACTGAAGCTTTCTTT.

The chain employs TRBV7-2 and TRBJ2-1, with a possible D match to TRBD2 (5 bases). CDR3 size: 16 residues. From germline, CDR1 is SGHTA and CDR2 FQGNSA. V lost 6 bases, J lost 3 bases, and 18 bases lay in between. CDR3 bases: TGTGCCAGCAGTTCTCCCCCGGGATCTTTCTACAATGAGCAGTTCTTC. The encoded protein is CASSSPPGSFYNEQFF.

The rearrangement links TRBV6-5 to TRBJ2-3; D unresolved. The germline V gene encodes CDR1 MNHEY and CDR2 SVGAGI. V lost 8 bases to trimming and J lost 1 base, with 10 bases between them. The CDR3 sequence is 13 residues long. DNA of the CDR3: TGTGCCAGCGGGTTCCGTGGCACAGATACGCAGTATTTT. Its translation is CASGFRGTDTQYF.

A note on this clone: The same CDR3 arises from other DNA sequences in this sample as well. The chain uses TRBV10-3 and TRBJ1-5, with 9 bases fitting TRBD1. Unmatched junction bases numbered 3, after V lost 5 bases and J lost 4 bases. CDR1 ENHRY and CDR2 SYGVKD come from the germline V gene. This CDR3 is 14 amino acids long. CDR3 residues: CAISPDRGNQPQHF. As DNA, the CDR3 is TGTGCCATCAGTCCAGACAGGGGGAATCAGCCCCAGCATTTT.

Only a few counts were recorded for this clone. The chain combines TRBV28 with TRBJ2-1, with 7 bases fitting TRBD2. J was trimmed by 0 bases and V by 5 bases; bases with no gene match: 4. CDR3 size: 15 residues. CDR1 is MDHEN and CDR2 is SYDVKM in the germline V gene. For the CDR3, the DNA is TGTGCCAGCAGTAGCCTAGCGGTCTCCTACAATGAGCAGTTCTTC. Protein sequence: CASSSLAVSYNEQFF.

The J gene is TRBJ2-1, the V gene TRBV16, with TRBD2 identical over 9 bases. Germline V gene data show CDR1 as KGHSY and CDR2 as FQNENV. This CDR3 contains 16 residues. The J segment lost 4 bases and the V segment lost 3 bases, leaving 7 bases of the junction unmatched. The CDR3 loop is CASSQGGLASYNEQFF. The CDR3 DNA sequence: TGTGCCAGCAGCCAGGGCGGACTAGCGAGTTACAATGAGCAGTTCTTC.

This chain links TRBV6-6 with TRBJ2-7; possibly TRBD1 or TRBD2 for D (5 bases each). Per germline, CDR1 MNHNY and CDR2 SVGAGI (reference sequence). CDR3 length equals 13 residues. The V and J ends lost 7 bases and 2 bases respectively, with 12 bases between them. In nucleotides, the CDR3 is TGTGCCAGCAAAACCGGGACCACCTACGAGCAGTACTTC. This codes for CASKTGTTYEQYF.

This clone has a single count. V is TRBV5-1 and J is TRBJ2-3, with D possibly being TRBD2 (6 bases). V shed 2 bases and J shed 3 bases, with 13 bases lying between them. Germline CDR1 and CDR2: SGHRS and YFSETQ. The CDR3 totals 15 residues. CDR3 in amino acids: CASSFNAGNTDTQYF. In DNA form, the CDR3 reads TGCGCCAGCAGCTTTAACGCGGGGAATACAGATACGCAGTATTTT.

The V and J genes are TRBV2 and TRBJ2-2, with D uncertain. In germline, CDR1 is SNHLY, CDR2 FYNNEI. The CDR3 contains 14 residues. V shed 4 bases and J shed 0 bases, with 6 bases lying between them. CDR3 in amino acids: CASSGVANTGELFF. The CDR3 DNA follows: TGTGCCAGCAGTGGCGTAGCGAACACCGGGGAGCTGTTTTTT. The full variable domain, its missing parts supplied by reference TRBV2 and TRBJ2-2, is EPEVTQTPSHQVTQMGQEVILRCVPISNHLYFYWYRQILGQKVEFLVSFYNNEISEKSEIFDDQFSVERPDGSNFTLKIRSTKLEDSAMYFCASSGVANTGELFFGEGSRLTVL.

Note on this clone: Other DNA sequences in this sample translate to the same CDR3. The chain joins TRBV6-5 to TRBJ2-7, with TRBD2 as a possible D gene (6 bases). The ends were cut back, 0 bases at V and 1 base at J, with 10 bases in the middle. Germline loops: CDR1 MNHEY, CDR2 SVGAGI. The CDR3 has 15 amino acids. As DNA, the CDR3 is TGTGCCAGCAGTTACTCGAATCGGGGGTCCTACGAGCAGTACTTC. The encoded protein is CASSYSNRGSYEQYF.

This chain joins TRBV7-9 and TRBJ1-2; perhaps TRBD1 as D (5 bases). Germline V gives CDR1 SEHNR, CDR2 FQNEAQ (reference sequence). Trimming left V 5 bases short and J 2 bases short, with 9 bases between. The CDR3 has 13 amino acids. CDR3: CASSMTENYGYTF. CDR3 coding DNA: TGTGCCAGCAGCATGACAGAGAACTATGGCTACACCTTC.

The chain recombines TRBV9 with TRBJ2-7, with 10 bases aligning to TRBD1. Germline CDR1 and CDR2: SGDLS and YYNGEE. Trimming cost V 3 bases and J 3 bases; bases outside gene matches: 3. CDR3 length: 14 residues. CDR3: CASSAGQGNYEQYF. CDR3 DNA: TGTGCCAGCAGCGCGGGACAGGGGAACTACGAGCAGTACTTC. Complete variable domain (other parts from reference TRBV9 and TRBJ2-7): DSGVTQTPKHLITATGQRVTLRCSPRSGDLSVYWYQQSLDQGLQFLIQYYNGEERAKGNILERFSAQQFPDLHSELNLSSLELGDSALYFCASSAGQGNYEQYFGPGTRLTVT.

This clone was seen only once. This chain connects TRBV5-1 to TRBJ2-5; D is unresolved. The CDR3 runs 13 residues. Germline loops: CDR1 SGHRS, CDR2 YFSETQ. Deletions cut 4 bases from V and 2 bases from J, with 9 bases between. CDR3 sequence reads: CASSIQGQETQYF. CDR3 DNA sequence: TGCGCCAGCAGCATTCAAGGACAAGAGACCCAGTACTTC.

This clone was seen once. V is TRBV10-3 and J is TRBJ2-7; 8 bases line up with TRBD1. Germline V gene lookup returns CDR1 ENHRY and CDR2 SYGVKD. This CDR3 contains 14 residues. V dropped 3 bases and J dropped 4; count of bases not matched to a gene: 5. The CDR3 DNA follows: TGTGCCATCAGTGACAGGGGGCGCGGTTACGAGCAGTACTTC. Translation gives CAISDRGRGYEQYF.

The chain is built from TRBV5-1 and TRBJ2-2; D ambiguous. The CDR3 runs 14 residues. Germline values: CDR1 SGHRS, CDR2 YFSETQ. V was pared by 4 bases and J by 4 bases, with 11 bases between. CDR3 coding DNA: TGCGCCAGCAGCCAACAGTTGGGCACCGGGGAGCTGTTTTTT. Residues: CASSQQLGTGELFF.

J is TRBJ2-7 and V is TRBV28; 13 bases are shared with TRBD2. Germline V gives CDR1 MDHEN, CDR2 SYDVKM. This CDR3 contains 17 residues. V shed 3 bases and J 1 base; nucleotides not matched to a gene: 6. The CDR3 DNA follows: TGTGCCAGCAGTTTGGGGACTAGCGGGAACCCATCCTACGAGCAGTACTTC. It encodes CASSLGTSGNPSYEQYF.

The chain uses TRBV5-6 and TRBJ2-7, with 7 nucleotides matching TRBD1. The V segment lost 1 base and the J segment 0 bases; nucleotides outside the gene matches: 4. CDR1 is SGHDT and CDR2 is YYEEEE in the germline V gene. This CDR3 comprises 15 residues. Here the CDR3 DNA reads TGTGCCAGCAGCTTGATAACAGGGGACTCCTACGAGCAGTACTTC. Its protein product is CASSLITGDSYEQYF.

The genes are TRBV7-9 and TRBJ2-5; D gene ambiguous. The DNA matches TRBJ2-7 better at its end, which makes the J call doubtful. The length of the CDR3 is 14 residues. Germline loops: CDR1 SEHNR, CDR2 FQNEAQ (reference sequence). DNA for the CDR3: TGTGCCAGCAGCTTAGTAGTCACCTCCTACGAGCAGTACTTC. It encodes CASSLVVTSYEQYF.